These 6 T cell receptor beta chains originate from one sample sequenced in a study of shared clonotypes between healthy human individuals (dated by TCRdb to the early 2020s). The library was prepared using the immunoSEQ multiplex PCR assay. Imported from immuneACCESS, the table was reduced by TCRdb to in-frame sequences with V and J called. These copies leave out some clones; in studies compared against another copy, an unresolved V gene accounts for under half, and the cause of the remainder is not known. In this sample the table shows about 600,000 clones, more than 95% of which occur a single time. The ten largest make up approximately 0.057% of the sample. Sample: naive CD4+ T cells sorted from blood. This specimen's cell subset or site label, per the study, means: CD45RA+ positively selected. These receptors came from a woman aged 25-40 years in good health.

The J gene is TRBJ2-5, the V gene TRBV2; a possible D gene is TRBD1 (6 bases). CDR1 is SNHLY and CDR2 is FYNNEI in the germline V gene. V was trimmed by 2 bases and J by 1 base, leaving 11 bases between them. The CDR3 consists of 15 residues. The CDR3: CASSELQGLQETQYF. As DNA, the CDR3 is TGTGCCAGCAGTGAACTACAGGGTCTCCAAGAGACCCAGTACTTC. The variable domain in full, completed from reference TRBV2 and TRBJ2-5, reads EPEVTQTPSHQVTQMGQEVILRCVPISNHLYFYWYRQILGQKVEFLVSFYNNEISEKSEIFDDQFSVERPDGSNFTLKIRSTKLEDSAMYFCASSELQGLQETQYFGPGTRLLVL.

The CDR3 sequence is CASSPPPAGNYNEQFF. The CDR3 DNA follows: TGTGCCAGCTCACCACCCCCCGCGGGTAACTACAATGAGCAGTTCTTC. This chain links TRBV18 with TRBJ2-1; the D gene is possibly TRBD2 (5 bases). Germline assignment: CDR1 KGHSH and CDR2 LQKENI. The CDR3 contains 16 residues. The ends were cut back, 0 bases at V and 3 bases at J, with 12 bases in the middle.

This clone has more than one count but fewer than ten. The chain employs TRBV7-9 and TRBJ1-1; D not resolved. The CDR3 has 9 residues. Per the germline V gene, CDR1 is SEHNR and CDR2 is FQNEAQ (reference sequence). V gave up 3 bases and J gave up 7 bases, with 0 bases separating them. CDR3: CASSFEAFF. CDR3 bases: TGTGCCAGCAGCTTTGAAGCTTTCTTT.

V and J are TRBV7-7 and TRBJ1-1; no clear D. CDR3 length equals 14 residues. Germline assignment: CDR1 SSHAT and CDR2 FNYEAQ (reference sequence). V lost 5 bases and J 1 base, leaving 11 bases between the germline ends. As DNA, the CDR3 is TGTGCCAGCAGCGCCTCGCACGGGAACACTGAAGCTTTCTTT. Its protein is CASSASHGNTEAFF.

The chain carries TRBV6-1 and TRBJ1-2; D gene uncertain. From germline, CDR1 is MNHNS and CDR2 SASEGT. This CDR3 is built from 11 residues. V was shortened by 5 bases and J by 4 bases, with 5 bases between the two germline ends. Written as DNA, the CDR3 is TGTGCCAGCAGTTACAGCTATGGCTACACCTTC. Translated, it gives CASSYSYGYTF.

V and J are TRBV19 and TRBJ2-1; a weak D match, TRBD2 (6 bases). Germline loops: CDR1 LNHDA, CDR2 SQIVND (reference sequence). There are 16 residues in the CDR3. The V end was cut by 7 bases, the J end by 8 bases, with 24 bases between. The CDR3 loop is CASTPGSRLWRDEQFF. CDR3 DNA sequence: TGTGCCAGTACCCCCGGGTCCCGGCTATGGAGGGATGAGCAGTTCTTC.